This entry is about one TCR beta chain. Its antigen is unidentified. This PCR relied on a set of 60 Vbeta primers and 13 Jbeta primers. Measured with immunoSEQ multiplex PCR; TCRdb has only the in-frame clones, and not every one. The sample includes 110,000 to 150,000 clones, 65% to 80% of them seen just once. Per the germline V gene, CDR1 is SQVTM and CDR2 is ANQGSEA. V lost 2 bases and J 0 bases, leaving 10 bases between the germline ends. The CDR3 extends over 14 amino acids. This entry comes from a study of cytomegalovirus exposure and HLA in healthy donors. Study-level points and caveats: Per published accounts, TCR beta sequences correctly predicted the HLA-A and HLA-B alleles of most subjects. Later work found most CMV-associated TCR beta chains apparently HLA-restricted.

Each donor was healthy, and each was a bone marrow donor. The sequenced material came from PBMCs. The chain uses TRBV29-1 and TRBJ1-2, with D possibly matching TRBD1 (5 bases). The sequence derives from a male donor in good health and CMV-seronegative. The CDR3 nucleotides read TGCAGCGTTGAATGGGTAGGGGCTAACTATGGCTACACCTTC. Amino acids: CSVEWVGANYGYTF. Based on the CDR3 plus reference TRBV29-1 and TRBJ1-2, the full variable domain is SAVISQKPSRDICQRGTSLTIQCQVDSQVTMMFWYRQQPGQSLTLIATANQGSEATYESGFVIDKFPISRPNLTFSTLTVSNMSPEDSSIYLCSVEWVGANYGYTFGSGTRLTVV.